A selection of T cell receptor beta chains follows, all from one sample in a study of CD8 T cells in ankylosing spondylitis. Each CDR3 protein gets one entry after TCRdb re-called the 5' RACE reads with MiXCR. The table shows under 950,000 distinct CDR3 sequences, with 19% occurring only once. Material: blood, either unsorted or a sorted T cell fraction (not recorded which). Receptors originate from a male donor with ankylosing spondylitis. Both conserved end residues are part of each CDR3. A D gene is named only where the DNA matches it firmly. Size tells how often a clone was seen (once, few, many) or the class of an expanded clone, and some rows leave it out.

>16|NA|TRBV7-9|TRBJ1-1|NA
TGTGCCAGCACCAAAACGGGGGGGCGGTTGGACTCTGAAGCTTTCTTT
CASTKTGGRLDSEAFF
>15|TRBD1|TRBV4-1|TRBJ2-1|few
TGCGCCAGCAGCCAGATGACAGGGGTGACTGGTGAGCAGTTCTTC
CASSQMTGVTGEQFF
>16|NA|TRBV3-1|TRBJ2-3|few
TGTGCCAGCAGCCTCCAGAGGGCGGGACTCGGGGATACGCAGTATTTT
CASSLQRAGLGDTQYF
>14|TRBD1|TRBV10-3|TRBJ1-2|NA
TGTGCCATCAGTTTCGGACAGGGGGCTAATGGCTACACCTTC
CAISFGQGANGYTF
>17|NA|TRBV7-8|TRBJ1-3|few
TGTGCCAGCAGCTTAGTGTTCAGGGGAGGTGAGAAGAACACCATATATTTT
CASSLVFRGGEKNTIYF
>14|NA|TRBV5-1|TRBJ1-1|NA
TGCGCCAGCACCAAGACCCAGATGAACACTGAAGCTTTCTTT
CASTKTQMNTEAFF
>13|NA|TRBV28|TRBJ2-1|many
TGTGCCAGCAGTCCGGGACCGAACCGGGAGCAGTTCTTC
CASSPGPNREQFF
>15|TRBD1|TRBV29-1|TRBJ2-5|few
TGCAGCGTCCCATCGGGACAGGTGGTATGGGAGACCCAGTACTTC
CSVPSGQVVWETQYF
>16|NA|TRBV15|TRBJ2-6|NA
TGTGCCACCAGCAGCCAGGGAAATTCTGGGGCCAACGTCCTGACTTTC
CATSSQGNSGANVLTF
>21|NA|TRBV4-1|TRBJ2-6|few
TGCGCCAGCAGCCAAGAAAGTGGAGGCGGGGCCCCAGGGATCGGGGCCAACGTCCTGACTTTC
CASSQESGGGAPGIGANVLTF
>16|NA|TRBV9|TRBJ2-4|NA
TGTGCCAGCAGCGTAGGACCCACCGAGCCCAAAAACATTCAGTACTTC
CASSVGPTEPKNIQYF
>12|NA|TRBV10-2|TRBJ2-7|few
TGCGCCACCGCGCCTAGCTCCTACGAGCAGTACTTC
CATAPSSYEQYF
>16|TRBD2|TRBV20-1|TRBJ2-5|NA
TGCAGTGCTAGACCCCGGGGGCCACTAGCGGCAGAGACCCAGTACTTC
CSARPRGPLAAETQYF
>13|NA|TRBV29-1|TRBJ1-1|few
TGCAGCGTTGGTGCACGGGGGAACACTGAAGCTTTCTTT
CSVGARGNTEAFF
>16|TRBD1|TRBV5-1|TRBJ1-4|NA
TGCGCCAGCAGCTTGGGGACAGGCCTAACTAATGAAAAACTGTTTTTT
CASSLGTGLTNEKLFF
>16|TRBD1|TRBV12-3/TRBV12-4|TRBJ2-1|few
TGTGCCAGCAGTCACAGACAGGGGAAGGAGTACAATGAGCAGTTCTTC
CASSHRQGKEYNEQFF
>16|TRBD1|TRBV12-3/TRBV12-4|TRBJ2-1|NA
TGTGCCAGCAGCAGGGACAGGGAAGTTTTTTTGTCTGAGCAGTTCTTC
CASSRDREVFLSEQFF
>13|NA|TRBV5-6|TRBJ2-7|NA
TGTGCCAGCAGCTTAGGGGCCCCTAACGAGCAGTACTTC
CASSLGAPNEQYF
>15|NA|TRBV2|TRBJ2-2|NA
TGTGCCAGCAGTTTTTCACGAGGATACACCGGGGAGCTGTTTTTT
CASSFSRGYTGELFF
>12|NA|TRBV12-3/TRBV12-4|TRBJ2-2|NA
TGTGCCAGCAGTTTCTTCCCCGGGGAGCTGTTTTTT
CASSFFPGELFF
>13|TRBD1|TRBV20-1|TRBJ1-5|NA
TGCAGTGCTGGGACAGTTAGCAATCAGCCCCAGCATTTT
CSAGTVSNQPQHF
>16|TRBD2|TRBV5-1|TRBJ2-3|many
TGCGCCAGCAGCGCCCTCGGGGCGGGAGGGTCTATGACGCAGTATTTT
CASSALGAGGSMTQYF
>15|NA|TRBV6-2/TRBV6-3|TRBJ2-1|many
TGTGCCAGCAGTTCCCTCGGTACGGCTGAAGAGGAGCAGTTCTTC
CASSSLGTAEEEQFF
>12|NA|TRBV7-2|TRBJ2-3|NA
TGTGCCAGCAGCTCTCCCTTGGATACGCAGTATTTT
CASSSPLDTQYF
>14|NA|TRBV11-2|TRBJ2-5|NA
TGTGCCAGCAGCTTAGTGGTGGGCGTATGGACCCAGTACTTC
CASSLVVGVWTQYF
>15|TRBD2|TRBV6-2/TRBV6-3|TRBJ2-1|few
TGTGCCAGCAGTCCCCGGGACTATAGGGCCAGTGAGCAGTTCTTC
CASSPRDYRASEQFF
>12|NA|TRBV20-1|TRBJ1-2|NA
TGCAGTGCTAGCCCCGACATCTATGGCTACACCTTC
CSASPDIYGYTF
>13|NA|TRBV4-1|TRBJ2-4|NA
TGCGCCAGCAGCCAACGGGCGGGATACATTCAGTACTTC
CASSQRAGYIQYF
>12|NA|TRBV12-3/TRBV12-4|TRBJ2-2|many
TGTGCCAGCAGCCAACCGGACGGGGAGCTGTTTTTT
CASSQPDGELFF
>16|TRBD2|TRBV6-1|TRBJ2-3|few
TGTGCCAGCTTACCTCGGCGGGGGGCAATGGGAGATACGCAGTATTTT
CASLPRRGAMGDTQYF
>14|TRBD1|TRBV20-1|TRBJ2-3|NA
TGCAGTGCTGGGGGACAGGGGAAAACAGATACGCAGTATTTT
CSAGGQGKTDTQYF
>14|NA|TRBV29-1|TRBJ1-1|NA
TGCAGCGTTCTCCAAATTGCAGGGAACACTGAAGCTTTCTTT
CSVLQIAGNTEAFF
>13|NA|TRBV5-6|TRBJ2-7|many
TGTGCCAGCAGCTTGTCGAGGGTCGGTGGGCAGTACTTC
CASSLSRVGGQYF
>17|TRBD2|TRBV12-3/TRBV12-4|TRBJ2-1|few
TGTGCCAGCAGTTCGGGGGGAGGGCTTGGTTCCTACAATGAGCAGTTCTTC
CASSSGGGLGSYNEQFF
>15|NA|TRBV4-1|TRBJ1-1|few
TGCGCCAGCAGCCAAGGCGCTTTGGTGAACACTGAAGCTTTCTTT
CASSQGALVNTEAFF
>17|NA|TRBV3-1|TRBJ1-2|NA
TGTGCCAGCAGCCAAGCCGTCCTACGGGGTGCTAACTATGGCTACACCTTC
CASSQAVLRGANYGYTF
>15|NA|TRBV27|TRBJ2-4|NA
TGTGCCAGCAGTCTACAGGCGTGGGGCAAAAACATTCAGTACTTC
CASSLQAWGKNIQYF
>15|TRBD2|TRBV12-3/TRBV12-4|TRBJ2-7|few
TGTGCCAGCACCCTGGGACTAGCGGGGACCTACGAGCAGTACTTC
CASTLGLAGTYEQYF
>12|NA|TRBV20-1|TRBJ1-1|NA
TGCAGTGCCAGTCCCGTTTCCCTGAAAGCTTTCTTT
CSASPVSLKAFF
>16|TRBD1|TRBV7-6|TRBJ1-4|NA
TGTGCCAGCAGCCGGTTGGGGACAGGGGTTAATGAAAAACTGTTTTTT
CASSRLGTGVNEKLFF
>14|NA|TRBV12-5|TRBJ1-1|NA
TGTGCTAGTGGTTCGGGACAATCGAACACTGAAGCTTTCTTT
CASGSGQSNTEAFF
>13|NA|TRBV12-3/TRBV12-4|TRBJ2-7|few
TGTGCCAGCAGTTGGGTAAGGCCCTACGAGCAGTACTTC
CASSWVRPYEQYF
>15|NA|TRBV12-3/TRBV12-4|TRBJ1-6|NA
TGTGCCAGCAGTTTTTCGGGCAGCATGAATTCACCCCTCCACTTT
CASSFSGSMNSPLHF
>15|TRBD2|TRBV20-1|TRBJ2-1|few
TGCAGTGCTAGCCACCCGGGACTAGGTGGATATGAGCAGTTCTTC
CSASHPGLGGYEQFF
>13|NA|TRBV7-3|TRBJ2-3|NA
TGTGCCAGCAGCTCGGGGGCCCGAGATACGCAGTATTTT
CASSSGARDTQYF
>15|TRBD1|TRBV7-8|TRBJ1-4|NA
TGTGCCAGCAGCCAACTGACAGGGGTTAATGAAAAACTGTTTTTT
CASSQLTGVNEKLFF
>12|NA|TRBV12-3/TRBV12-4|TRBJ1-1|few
TGTGCCAGCGGTCTCCGGGACACTGAAGCTTTCTTT
CASGLRDTEAFF
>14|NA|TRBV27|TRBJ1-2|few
TGTGCCAGCTCCATTAGTTGGCCCCCCTATGGCTACACCTTC
CASSISWPPYGYTF
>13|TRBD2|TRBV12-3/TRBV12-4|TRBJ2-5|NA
TGTGCCAGCAGAATCTCCGGGGGGGAGACCCAGTACTTC
CASRISGGETQYF
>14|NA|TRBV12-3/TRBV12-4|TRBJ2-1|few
TGTGCCAGCAGTTTAAAGAGCTCCTACAATGAGCAGTTCTTC
CASSLKSSYNEQFF
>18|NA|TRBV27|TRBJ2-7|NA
TGTGCCAGCAGTTTGGAATTCGGGGGGCAGGCAAGCTCCTACGAGCAGTACTTC
CASSLEFGGQASSYEQYF
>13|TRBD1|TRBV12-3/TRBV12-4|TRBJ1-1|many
TGTGCCAGCAGTTTCAGGGGGGCCACTGAAGCTTTCTTT
CASSFRGATEAFF
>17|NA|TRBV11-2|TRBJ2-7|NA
TGTGCCAGCAGCCCCCGGCGGGGACCGGACTGGACCTACGAGCAGTACTTC
CASSPRRGPDWTYEQYF
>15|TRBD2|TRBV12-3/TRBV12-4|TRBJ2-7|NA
TGTGCCAGCAGTTATATGACTAGCGGGGGAGACGAGCAGTACTTC
CASSYMTSGGDEQYF
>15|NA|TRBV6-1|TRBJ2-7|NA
TGTGCCAGCAGTCCCCGGGACCTAAGCTCCTACGAGCAGTACTTC
CASSPRDLSSYEQYF
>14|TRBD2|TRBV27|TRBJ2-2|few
TGTGCCACCGCAGCGGGGGGTTTTGTCGGGGAGCTGTTTTTT
CATAAGGFVGELFF
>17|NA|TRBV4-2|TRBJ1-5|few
TGTGCCAGCAGCCAAGTGGGTTGGACAGATAGCAATCAGCCCCAGCATTTT
CASSQVGWTDSNQPQHF
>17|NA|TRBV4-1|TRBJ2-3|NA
TGCGCCAGCAGCCAAGATGCGGGATTTAGTGCCACAGATACGCAGTATTTT
CASSQDAGFSATDTQYF
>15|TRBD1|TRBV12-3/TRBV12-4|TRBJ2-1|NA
TGTGCCAGCAGTCCAACAGGGGCCTCAAACAATGAGCAGTTCTTC
CASSPTGASNNEQFF